This TCR beta chain came from a study of technical replicates of blood from a few donors. Germline V gene data show CDR1 as SGHTA and CDR2 as FQGNSA. This CDR3 has 14 residues. After removal of 5 bases from V and 7 bases from J, the junction contained 7 bases not matched to a gene. Sequencing used immunoSEQ multiplex PCR; TCRdb keeps in-frame clones, though not all of them. The sample carries about 73,000 clones, approximately 91% recorded once. The chain joins TRBV7-2 to TRBJ1-2; the match to TRBD1 covers 10 bases. The clonotype was recovered from a human donor in good health. Some clones in this sample may be carry-over from other donors' samples. The sample consisted of PBMCs. The CDR3 DNA reads as TGTGCCAGCAGCACCGGGACAGGGGTATCTGGCTACACCTTC. This translates into CASSTGTGVSGYTF.